This T cell receptor beta chain stems from a study of cytomegalovirus exposure and HLA in healthy donors. As concerns this clone: What it binds is unknown.

PCR used 60 Vbeta primers and 13 Jbeta primers. Assay used: immunoSEQ multiplex PCR; TCRdb lists only in-frame clones, some missing. This repertoire includes around 140,000 clones. The V gene end was trimmed by 0 bases and the J gene end by 2 bases; junction bases not matched to a gene: 5. The CDR3 has 16 residues. Germline lookup yields CDR1 SEHNR and CDR2 FQNEAQ (reference sequence). Study-level findings and limits: Fewer than 20,000 TCR beta sequences were associated with HLA alleles at 0.05 false discovery rate in a later analysis.

V and J are TRBV7-9 and TRBJ2-7; TRBD1 aligns across 9 bases. Input material: PBMCs. The source of this sequence is a middle-aged woman in good health and CMV-seronegative. The CDR3 coding sequence is TGTGCCAGCAGCTTAGCCGCCGGGACAGGGACCTACGAGCAGTACTTC. Its protein product is CASSLAAGTGTYEQYF.